Presented here are 23 T cell receptor beta chains from one specimen sequenced in a study of cytomegalovirus exposure and HLA in healthy donors. The repertoire was sequenced with immunoSEQ multiplex PCR; TCRdb's copy has only in-frame clones and lacks some. The sample lists 150,000 or so clones; about 86% were seen once. The sequenced material came from PBMCs. The receptors here all came from a human donor in good health.

This chain uses TRBV15 with TRBJ1-1, with 8 bases matching TRBD1. Trimming removed 4 bases from V and 6 bases from J; junction bases left unmatched: 4. Germline CDR1 is LNHNV and CDR2 is YYDKDF (reference sequence). CDR3 length equals 13 residues. The DNA for the CDR3 is TGTGCCACCAGCACCGACAGGGGCTCTGAAGCTTTCTTT. It codes for CATSTDRGSEAFF.

This clone has just a few counts. The J gene is TRBJ2-7, the V gene TRBV9; weak D call: TRBD2 (6 bases). Germline V lookup: CDR1 SGDLS, CDR2 YYNGEE. The CDR3 length is 13 residues. V lost 2 bases and J 7 bases, leaving 13 bases between the germline ends. Here the CDR3 reads CASSVHTAGEQYF. For the CDR3, the DNA is TGTGCCAGCAGCGTGCATACGGCGGGGGAGCAGTACTTC.

V usage is TRBV5-1 and J usage is TRBJ1-3; a weak D match, TRBD1 (5 bases). V lost 5 bases and J lost 0, with 9 bases in between. Germline V gene lookup returns CDR1 SGHRS and CDR2 YFSETQ. This CDR3 is 14 amino acids long. The CDR3 sequence: CASSQGSSGNTIYF. The DNA for the CDR3 is TGCGCCAGCAGTCAGGGATCCTCTGGAAACACCATATATTTT.

This rearrangement joins TRBV7-8 to TRBJ2-5; the D gene is possibly TRBD2 (5 bases). This CDR3 contains 14 residues. From germline, CDR1 is SGHVS and CDR2 FQNEAQ. V was shortened by 5 bases and J by 7 bases, with 17 bases between the two germline ends. CDR3 protein: CASSPRAGLGTQYF. The CDR3 coding sequence is TGTGCCAGCAGCCCGAGAGCTGGACTTGGGACCCAGTACTTC.

This chain joins TRBV18 and TRBJ2-5; D unclear. Germline CDR1 and CDR2: KGHSH and LQKENI. This CDR3 spans 13 amino acids. V dropped 0 bases and J dropped 5 bases, with 7 bases sitting between them. The CDR3 DNA sequence: TGTGCCAGCTCACCACCATCCGGGGAGACCCAGTACTTC. Amino acids: CASSPPSGETQYF.

The V gene is TRBV19, the J gene TRBJ1-5, with 8 bases matching TRBD1. Trimming cost V 5 bases and J 4 bases; bases outside gene matches: 7. The CDR3 length is 15 residues. Germline lookup yields CDR1 LNHDA and CDR2 SQIVND (reference sequence). CDR3 loop: CASSVTGGRNQPQHF. The CDR3 DNA follows: TGTGCCAGTAGTGTCACAGGGGGGAGGAATCAGCCCCAGCATTTT.

The chain couples TRBV5-1 to TRBJ1-2; a weak D match, TRBD1 (5 bases). The germline CDR1 and CDR2 sequences are SGHRS and YFSETQ. Trimming left V 5 bases short and J 4 bases short, with 6 bases between. The CDR3 is 11 residues long. The CDR3 loop is CASRGLYGYTF. CDR3 bases: TGCGCCAGCAGGGGACTCTATGGCTACACCTTC.

The chain links TRBV7-3 to TRBJ2-1, with 8 bases that match TRBD1. V gave up 5 bases and J gave up 2 bases; unmatched junction bases: 5. Germline V gene data show CDR1 as SGHTA and CDR2 as FQGTGA. This CDR3 comprises 15 residues. The CDR3 nucleotides read TGTGCCAGCAGCGCAGGACAGGGACCCTACAATGAGCAGTTCTTC. Translated, it gives CASSAGQGPYNEQFF. The full variable domain, rest sourced from reference TRBV7-3 and TRBJ2-1, is GAGVSQTPSNKVTEKGKYVELRCDPISGHTALYWYRQSLGQGPEFLIYFQGTGAADDSGLPNDRFFAVRPEGSVSTLKIQRTERGDSAVYLCASSAGQGPYNEQFFGPGTRLTVL.

The chain couples TRBV6-5 to TRBJ1-4; 9 bases are shared with TRBD1. This CDR3 comprises 15 residues. J was trimmed by 5 bases and V by 6 bases; bases with no gene match: 7. Per germline, CDR1 MNHEY and CDR2 SVGAGI. The CDR3 loop reads CASRRLGQGNEKLFF. The DNA for the CDR3 is TGTGCCAGCAGGCGACTGGGACAGGGAAATGAAAAACTGTTTTTT.

The rearrangement links TRBV10-3 to TRBJ2-7; no clear D gene. The CDR3 is 13 residues long. Germline loops: CDR1 ENHRY, CDR2 SYGVKD. V was clipped by 6 bases and J by 3 bases, with 12 bases between them. CDR3 sequence reads: CAISQINLYEQYF. The CDR3, as DNA: TGTGCCATCAGCCAGATAAACCTCTACGAGCAGTACTTC.

The genes are TRBV4-1 and TRBJ2-1; unclear D gene. The CDR3 is 12 amino acids. V lost 1 base and J lost 8, with 6 bases in between. Germline assignment: CDR1 MGHRA and CDR2 YSYEKL. CDR3 DNA: TGCGCCAGCAGCCAAGCGAGCTATGAGCAGTTCTTC. Translation gives CASSQASYEQFF.

V and J are TRBV10-3 and TRBJ2-1; D remains ambiguous. Trimming removed 7 bases at V and 1 base at J, with 11 bases between. CDR1 is ENHRY and CDR2 is SYGVKD in the germline V gene. This CDR3 is 14 amino acids long. The CDR3: CAITEQSSYNEQFF. CDR3 in DNA: TGTGCCATCACCGAGCAAAGTTCCTACAATGAGCAGTTCTTC.

The J gene is TRBJ1-1, the V gene TRBV28; D is undetermined. Trimming took 9 bases from V and 3 from J, leaving 8 bases between them. CDR1 is MDHEN, CDR2 SYDVKM, per germline. The CDR3 sequence is 11 residues long. This CDR3 reads CASLRDTEAFF. The CDR3 DNA is TGTGCCAGTCTCCGGGACACTGAAGCTTTCTTT.

The chain recombines TRBV5-6 with TRBJ2-5; 7 positions match TRBD2. J gave up 0 bases and V 4 bases, and 15 bases lay outside the gene matches. From germline, CDR1 is SGHDT and CDR2 YYEEEE. The CDR3 covers 18 residues. The CDR3 protein is CASSPQGLGGGNQETQYF. The CDR3 nucleotides are TGTGCCAGCAGCCCCCAGGGCTTGGGCGGGGGAAACCAAGAGACCCAGTACTTC.

V is TRBV27 and J is TRBJ2-4; the D gene is possibly TRBD2 (7 bases). V gave up 5 bases and J gave up 0 bases, with 17 bases separating them. The CDR3 consists of 17 residues. Germline V CDR1 and CDR2: MNHEY, SMNVEV (reference sequence). The DNA for the CDR3 is TGTGCCAGCAGTGATCCTACGGGGGGCAAAGCCAAAAACATTCAGTACTTC. It translates to CASSDPTGGKAKNIQYF.

The chain uses TRBV18 and TRBJ2-7, with 12 positions matching TRBD2. The J segment lost 2 bases and the V segment lost 5 bases, leaving 1 base of the junction unmatched. Per the germline V gene, CDR1 is KGHSH and CDR2 is LQKENI. This CDR3 has 14 residues. CDR3 in amino acids: CASSGLAGPYEQYF. In DNA, the CDR3 is TGTGCCAGCTCAGGACTAGCGGGACCCTACGAGCAGTACTTC.

This clone was found a few times. This chain uses TRBV28 with TRBJ2-7; D unresolved. Trimming left V 8 bases short and J 0 bases short, with 11 bases between. The germline CDR1 and CDR2 sequences are MDHEN and SYDVKM. There are 13 residues in the CDR3. CDR3 DNA: TGTGCCAGCCTGTACCGGAGCTCCTACGAGCAGTACTTC. Its protein is CASLYRSSYEQYF.

The gene calls are TRBV5-4 and TRBJ2-3; 7 bases fit TRBD2. The ends lost 1 base at V and 7 bases at J; junction bases unmatched: 9. Per germline, CDR1 SGHNT and CDR2 YYREEE (reference sequence). The CDR3 loop spans 15 amino acids. CDR3 coding DNA: TGTGCCAGCAGCTTGTACGCGGGAGTAGGGAATACGCAGTATTTT. This translates into CASSLYAGVGNTQYF.

This clone appeared many times. The chain couples TRBV30 to TRBJ1-1; D is ambiguous. Between the trimmed V and J ends, which lost 2 bases and 4 bases, there was a span of 11 bases. This CDR3 comprises 13 residues. Germline-derived CDR1 and CDR2 are GTSNPN and SVGIG (reference sequence). The CDR3 DNA reads as TGTGCCTGGAGTCTGTTGGTTAGCACTGAAGCTTTCTTT. Translation gives CAWSLLVSTEAFF.

This rearrangement joins TRBV2 to TRBJ2-1; a possible D gene is TRBD2 (6 bases). The CDR3 totals 13 residues. Germline lookup yields CDR1 SNHLY and CDR2 FYNNEI. V was clipped by 9 bases and J by 6 bases, with 15 bases between them. The CDR3 is CASTPTGGNEQFF. The CDR3 bases are TGTGCCAGTACCCCCACCGGGGGCAATGAGCAGTTCTTC.

The gene calls are TRBV5-4 and TRBJ1-2; 9 bases are a match to TRBD1. CDR3 length equals 15 residues. From germline, CDR1 is SGHNT and CDR2 YYREEE (reference sequence). J was trimmed by 5 bases and V by 2 bases; bases with no gene match: 7. The CDR3 region is CASSLAGQGRYGYTF. The CDR3 DNA is TGTGCCAGCAGCTTAGCGGGACAGGGCCGGTATGGCTACACCTTC.

This chain links TRBV7-9 with TRBJ1-5; weak D call: TRBD1 (6 bases). The CDR3 is made up of 14 amino acids. Trimming left V 1 base short and J 4 bases short, with 8 bases between. From germline, CDR1 is SEHNR and CDR2 FQNEAQ (reference sequence). The CDR3 spells CASSLGTVNQPQHF. CDR3 nucleotide sequence: TGTGCCAGCAGCTTAGGGACAGTGAATCAGCCCCAGCATTTT. Based on the CDR3 plus reference TRBV7-9 and TRBJ1-5, the full variable domain is DTGVSQNPRHKITKRGQNVTFRCDPISEHNRLYWYRQTLGQGPEFLTYFQNEAQLEKSRLLSDRFSAERPKGSFSTLEIQRTEQGDSAMYLCASSLGTVNQPQHFGDGTRLSIL.

The genes are TRBV6-6 and TRBJ1-1; D ambiguous. CDR1 and CDR2 (germline): MNHNY, SVGAGI (reference sequence). Trimming left V 6 bases short and J 2 bases short, with 16 bases between. This CDR3 is built from 15 residues. The CDR3 sequence: CASSQSRHQNTEAFF. As DNA, the CDR3 is TGTGCCAGCAGCCAAAGCCGTCACCAAAACACTGAAGCTTTCTTT.